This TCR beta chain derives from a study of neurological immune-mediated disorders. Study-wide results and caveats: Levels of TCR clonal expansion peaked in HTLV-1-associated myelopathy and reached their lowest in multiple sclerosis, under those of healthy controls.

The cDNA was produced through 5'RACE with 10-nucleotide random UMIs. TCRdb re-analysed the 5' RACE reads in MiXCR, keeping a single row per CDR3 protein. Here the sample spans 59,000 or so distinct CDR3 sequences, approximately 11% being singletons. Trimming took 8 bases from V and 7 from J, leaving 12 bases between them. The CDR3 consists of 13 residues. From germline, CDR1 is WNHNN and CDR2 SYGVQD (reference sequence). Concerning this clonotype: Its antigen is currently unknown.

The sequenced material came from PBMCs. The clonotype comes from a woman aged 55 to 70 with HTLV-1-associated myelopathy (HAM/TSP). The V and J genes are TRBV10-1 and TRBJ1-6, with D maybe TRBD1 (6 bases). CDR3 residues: CASSRTVNSPLHF. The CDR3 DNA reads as TGCGCCAGCTCTCGGACAGTGAATTCACCCCTCCACTTT.